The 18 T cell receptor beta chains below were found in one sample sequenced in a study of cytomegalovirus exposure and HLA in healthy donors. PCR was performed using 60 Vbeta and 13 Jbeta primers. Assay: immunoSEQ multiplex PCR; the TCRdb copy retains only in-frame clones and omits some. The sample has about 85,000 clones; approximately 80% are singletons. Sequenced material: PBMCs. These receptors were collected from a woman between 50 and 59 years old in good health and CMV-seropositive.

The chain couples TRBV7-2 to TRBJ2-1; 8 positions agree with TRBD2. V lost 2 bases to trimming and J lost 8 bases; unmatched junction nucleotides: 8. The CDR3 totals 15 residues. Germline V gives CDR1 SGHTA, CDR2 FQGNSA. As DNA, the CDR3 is TGTGCCAGCAGCTTAATTAGCGGGACTTGGTATGAGCAGTTCTTC. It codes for CASSLISGTWYEQFF.

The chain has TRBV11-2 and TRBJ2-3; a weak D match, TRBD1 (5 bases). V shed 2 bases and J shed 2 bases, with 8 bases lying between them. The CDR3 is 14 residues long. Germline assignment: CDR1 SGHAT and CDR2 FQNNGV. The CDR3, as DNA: TGTGCCAGCAGCTTAAGACAGAACACAGATACGCAGTATTTT. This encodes CASSLRQNTDTQYF.

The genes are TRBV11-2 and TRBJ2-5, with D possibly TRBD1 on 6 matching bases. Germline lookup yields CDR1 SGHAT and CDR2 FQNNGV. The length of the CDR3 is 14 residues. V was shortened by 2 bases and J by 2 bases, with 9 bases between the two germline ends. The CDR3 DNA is TGTGCCAGCAGCTTATGGGGACATCAAGAGACCCAGTACTTC. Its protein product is CASSLWGHQETQYF. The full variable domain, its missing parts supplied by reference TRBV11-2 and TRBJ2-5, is EAGVAQSPRYKIIEKRQSVAFWCNPISGHATLYWYQQILGQGPKLLIQFQNNGVVDDSQLPKDRFSAERLKGVDSTLKIQPAKLEDSAVYLCASSLWGHQETQYFGPGTRLLVL.

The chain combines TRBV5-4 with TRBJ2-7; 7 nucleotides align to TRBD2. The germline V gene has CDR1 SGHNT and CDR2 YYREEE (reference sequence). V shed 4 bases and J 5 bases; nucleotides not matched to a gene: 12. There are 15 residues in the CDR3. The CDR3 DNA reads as TGTGCCAGCAGCCCCCAGCGGGGCTCCTATGACGAGCAGTACTTC. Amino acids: CASSPQRGSYDEQYF.

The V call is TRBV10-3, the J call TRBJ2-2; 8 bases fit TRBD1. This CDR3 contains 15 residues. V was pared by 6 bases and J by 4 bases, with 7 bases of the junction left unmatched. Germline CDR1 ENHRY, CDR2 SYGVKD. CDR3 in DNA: TGTGCCATCAGAACCGGGACAGGTGGCACCGGGGAGCTGTTTTTT. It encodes CAIRTGTGGTGELFF.

CDR3 sequence reads: CASSIAPGGADGYTF. CDR3 DNA: TGCGCCAGCAGCATAGCCCCAGGGGGCGCAGATGGCTACACCTTC. The gene calls are TRBV5-1 and TRBJ1-2; 8 bases are a match to TRBD1. The V segment lost 4 bases and the J segment 6 bases; nucleotides outside the gene matches: 11. The CDR3 runs 15 residues. Per the germline V gene, CDR1 is SGHRS and CDR2 is YFSETQ. Supplemented by reference TRBV5-1 and TRBJ1-2, the full variable domain reads KAGVTQTPRYLIKTRGQQVTLSCSPISGHRSVSWYQQTPGQGLQFLFEYFSETQRNKGNFPGRFSGRQFSNSRSEMNVSTLELGDSALYLCASSIAPGGADGYTFGSGTRLTVV.

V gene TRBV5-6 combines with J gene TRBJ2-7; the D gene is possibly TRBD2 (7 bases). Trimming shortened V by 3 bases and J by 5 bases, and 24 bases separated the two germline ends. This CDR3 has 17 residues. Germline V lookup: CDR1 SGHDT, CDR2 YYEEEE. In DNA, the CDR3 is TGTGCCAGCAGCTCCCTGGGGAGGGGGACCGCAGGGAACGAGCAGTACTTC. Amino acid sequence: CASSSLGRGTAGNEQYF.

The CDR3 spells CASSPRASGNEQFF. The CDR3 DNA is TGTGCCAGCAGCCCTCGGGCTAGCGGGAATGAGCAGTTCTTC. The V gene is TRBV7-3, the J gene TRBJ2-1, with TRBD2 identical over 8 bases. Trimming removed 5 bases from V and 7 bases from J; junction bases left unmatched: 7. This CDR3 spans 14 amino acids. Germline lookup yields CDR1 SGHTA and CDR2 FQGTGA.

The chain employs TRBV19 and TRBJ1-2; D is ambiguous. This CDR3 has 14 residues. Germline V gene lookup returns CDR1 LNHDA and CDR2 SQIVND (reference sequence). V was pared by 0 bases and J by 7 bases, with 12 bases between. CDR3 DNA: TGTGCCAGTAGTATAGAAAGTGTTGTCGGTGGCTACACCTTC. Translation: CASSIESVVGGYTF.

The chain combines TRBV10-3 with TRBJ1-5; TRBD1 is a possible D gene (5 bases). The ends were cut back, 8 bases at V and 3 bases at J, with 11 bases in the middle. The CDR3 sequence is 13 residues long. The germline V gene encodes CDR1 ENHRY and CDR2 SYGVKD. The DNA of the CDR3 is TGTGCCATCGCCCAGGGTCCCAATCAGCCCCAGCATTTT. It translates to CAIAQGPNQPQHF.

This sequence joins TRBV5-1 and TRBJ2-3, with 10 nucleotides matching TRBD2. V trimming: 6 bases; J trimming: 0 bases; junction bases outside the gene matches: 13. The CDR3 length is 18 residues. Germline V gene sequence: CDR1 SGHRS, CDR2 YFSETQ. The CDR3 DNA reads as TGCGCCAGCACACCCCAAAGCGGGAGGGCCGTCAGCACAGATACGCAGTATTTT. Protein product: CASTPQSGRAVSTDTQYF.

CDR3: CASRPLGQAVYTQYF. The CDR3 DNA follows: TGTGCCAGTAGACCCCTCGGACAGGCGGTATATACGCAGTATTTT. The genes are TRBV19 and TRBJ2-3, with 7 bases fitting TRBD1. CDR1 and CDR2 (germline): LNHDA, SQIVND (reference sequence). V gave up 6 bases and J gave up 7 bases; unmatched junction bases: 13. CDR3 size: 15 residues.

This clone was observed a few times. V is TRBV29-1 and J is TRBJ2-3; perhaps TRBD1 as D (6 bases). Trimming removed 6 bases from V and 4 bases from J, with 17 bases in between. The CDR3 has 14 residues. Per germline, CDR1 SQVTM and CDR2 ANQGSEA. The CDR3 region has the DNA TGCAGCGTGGGCACAGGGAGATCAGCAGATACGCAGTATTTT. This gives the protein CSVGTGRSADTQYF.

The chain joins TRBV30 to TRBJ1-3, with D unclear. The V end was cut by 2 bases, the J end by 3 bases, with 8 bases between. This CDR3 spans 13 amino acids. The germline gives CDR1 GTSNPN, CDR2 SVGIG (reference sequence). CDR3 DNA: TGTGCCTGGAGTCTCCAGAATGGAAACACCATATATTTT. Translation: CAWSLQNGNTIYF.

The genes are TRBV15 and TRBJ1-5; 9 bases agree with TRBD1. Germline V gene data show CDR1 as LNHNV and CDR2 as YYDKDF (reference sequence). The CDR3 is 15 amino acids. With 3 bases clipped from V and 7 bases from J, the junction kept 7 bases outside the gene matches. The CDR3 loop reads CATSSPEDRGQPQHF. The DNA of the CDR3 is TGTGCCACCAGCAGCCCCGAAGACAGGGGGCAGCCCCAGCATTTT.

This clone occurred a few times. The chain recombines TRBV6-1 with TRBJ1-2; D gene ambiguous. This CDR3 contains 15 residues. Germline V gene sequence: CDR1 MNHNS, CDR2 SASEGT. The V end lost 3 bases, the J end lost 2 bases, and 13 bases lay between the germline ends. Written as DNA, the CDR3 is TGTGCCAGCAGTGACCGTGGAGGGTCGAACTATGGCTACACCTTC. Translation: CASSDRGGSNYGYTF.

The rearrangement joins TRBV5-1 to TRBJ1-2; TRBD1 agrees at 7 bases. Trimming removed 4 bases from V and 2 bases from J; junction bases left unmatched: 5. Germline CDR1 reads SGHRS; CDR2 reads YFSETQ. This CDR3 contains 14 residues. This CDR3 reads CASSQAQGNYGYTF. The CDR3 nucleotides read TGCGCCAGCAGCCAGGCACAGGGGAACTATGGCTACACCTTC.

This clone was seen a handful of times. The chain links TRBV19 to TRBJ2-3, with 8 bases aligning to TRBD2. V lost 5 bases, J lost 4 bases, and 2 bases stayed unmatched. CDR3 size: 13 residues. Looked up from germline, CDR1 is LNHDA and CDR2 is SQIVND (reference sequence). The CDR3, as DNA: TGTGCCAGTAGTCCGGGACTAGCAGATACGCAGTATTTT. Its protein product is CASSPGLADTQYF. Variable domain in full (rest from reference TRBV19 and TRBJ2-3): DGGITQSPKYLFRKEGQNVTLSCEQNLNHDAMYWYRQDPGQGLRLIYYSQIVNDFQKGDIAEGYSVSREKKESFPLTVTSAQKNPTAFYLCASSPGLADTQYFGPGTRLTVL.